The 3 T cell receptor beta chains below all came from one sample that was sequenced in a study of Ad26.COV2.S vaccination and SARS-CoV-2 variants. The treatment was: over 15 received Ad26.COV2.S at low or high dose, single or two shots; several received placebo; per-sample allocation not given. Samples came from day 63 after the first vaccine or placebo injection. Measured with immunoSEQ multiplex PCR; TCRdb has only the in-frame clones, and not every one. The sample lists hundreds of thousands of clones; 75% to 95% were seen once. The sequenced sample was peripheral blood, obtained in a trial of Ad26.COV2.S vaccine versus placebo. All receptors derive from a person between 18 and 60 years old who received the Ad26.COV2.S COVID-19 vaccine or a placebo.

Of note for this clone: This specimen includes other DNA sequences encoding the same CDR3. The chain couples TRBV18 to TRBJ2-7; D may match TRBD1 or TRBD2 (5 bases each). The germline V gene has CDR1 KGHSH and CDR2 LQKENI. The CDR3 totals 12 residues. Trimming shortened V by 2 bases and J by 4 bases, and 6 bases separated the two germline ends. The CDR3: CASSPEGYEQYF. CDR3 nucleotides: TGTGCCAGCTCACCAGAGGGGTACGAGCAGTACTTC.

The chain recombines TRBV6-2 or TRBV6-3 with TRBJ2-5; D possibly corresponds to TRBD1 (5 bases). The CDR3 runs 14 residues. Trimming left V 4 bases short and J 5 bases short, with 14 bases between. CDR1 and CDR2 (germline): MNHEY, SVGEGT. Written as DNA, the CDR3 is TGTGCCAGCAGTTCCCTTCTGGGGCGGGAGACCCAGTACTTC. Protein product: CASSSLLGRETQYF.

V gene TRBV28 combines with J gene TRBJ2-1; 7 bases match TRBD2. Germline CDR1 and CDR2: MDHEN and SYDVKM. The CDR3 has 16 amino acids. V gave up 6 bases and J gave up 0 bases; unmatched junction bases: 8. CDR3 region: CASSTRGVSSYNEQFF. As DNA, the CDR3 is TGTGCCAGCAGCACCCGGGGGGTCAGCTCCTACAATGAGCAGTTCTTC.